Listed below are T cell receptor beta chains from one sample, sequenced in a study of blood T cell repertoires in COVID-19. Produced via immunoSEQ multiplex PCR; TCRdb's table is partial and in-frame only. Among 200,000 to 250,000 clones listed, about 86% were seen once. The sample taken for sequencing was peripheral blood. These receptors were taken from a woman in her twenties or thirties who had recovered from COVID-19. The CDR3 runs from the conserved cysteine through the conserved F or W. The order of the fields is CDR3 length, J gene, clone size, V gene, D gene, CDR3 DNA, CDR3 protein. D genes are given only for firm matches. Some rows mark clone size as missing; the rest say once, few, many or name a class of expanded clone.

13 | TRBJ2-7 | - | TRBV11-2 | - | TGTGCCAGCAGCTTCTCGGACATCTACGAGCAGTACTTC | CASSFSDIYEQYF
17 | TRBJ2-2 | - | TRBV7-8 | TRBD2 | TGTGCCAGCAGCCGAGCGGGGACTAGCGGGAACACCGGGGAGCTGTTTTTT | CASSRAGTSGNTGELFF
16 | TRBJ2-7 | - | TRBV28 | - | TGTGCCAGCATACTCGCCCCCACCAGGGGACGGTACGAGCAGTACTTC | CASILAPTRGRYEQYF
13 | TRBJ2-5 | - | TRBV11-3 | TRBD1 | TGTGCCAGCAGCCAGGGACAGGGAGAGACCCAGTACTTC | CASSQGQGETQYF
14 | TRBJ2-7 | - | TRBV10-3 | TRBD2 | TGTGCCATCAGTGGGGCTAGCGGTAGCTACGAGCAGTACTTC | CAISGASGSYEQYF
14 | TRBJ2-7 | few | TRBV3-1/TRBV3-2 | - | TGTGCCAGCAGCCACCTCGGGACTCACTACGAGCAGTACTTC | CASSHLGTHYEQYF
13 | TRBJ2-5 | - | TRBV27 | - | TGTGCCAGCAGTCGGAGGGCTCAAGAGACCCAGTACTTC | CASSRRAQETQYF
14 | TRBJ2-5 | - | TRBV28 | TRBD1 | TGTGCCAGCAATGGACAGGCGAGCCAAGAGACCCAGTACTTC | CASNGQASQETQYF
15 | TRBJ2-2 | - | TRBV9 | TRBD2 | TGTGCCAGCAGCGTAGAGCGGGAGGGCACCGGGGAGCTGTTTTTT | CASSVEREGTGELFF
15 | TRBJ1-1 | few | TRBV6-5 | - | TGTGCCAGCACCCTATTACCGGGAGGGAGGACTGAAGCTTTCTTT | CASTLLPGGRTEAFF
13 | TRBJ2-7 | - | TRBV15 | - | TGTGCCACCAGCAGAGATAGCGGAGACGAGCAGTACTTC | CATSRDSGDEQYF
15 | TRBJ2-7 | - | TRBV5-1 | - | TGCGCCAGCAGCTCGCCAGAACAGGGACCGTACGAGCAGTACTTC | CASSSPEQGPYEQYF
15 | TRBJ2-3 | - | TRBV27 | TRBD1 | TGTGCCAGCAGTTTAGCGACAGGGGGCACAGATACGCAGTATTTT | CASSLATGGTDTQYF
17 | TRBJ1-5 | - | TRBV10-3 | TRBD1 | TGTGCCATCAGTGAGCGGGACAGGACCTTTGGCAATCAGCCCCAGCATTTT | CAISERDRTFGNQPQHF
13 | TRBJ2-7 | - | TRBV16 | - | TGTGCCAGCAGCCAACAGGAACCCTACGAGCAGTACTTC | CASSQQEPYEQYF
16 | TRBJ2-1 | - | TRBV9 | TRBD2 | TGTGCCAGCAGCGTAGCGTCCGGGACTAGGTCTAATGAGCAGTTCTTC | CASSVASGTRSNEQFF
15 | TRBJ2-7 | - | TRBV11-3 | - | TGTGCCAGCAGCTTAGGAACAGGCGACTCCTACGAGCAGTACTTC | CASSLGTGDSYEQYF
15 | TRBJ1-5 | once | TRBV6-5 | - | TGTGCCAGCGGGGATAGGGGGACGTCTAAACGGCCCCAGCATTTT | CASGDRGTSKRPQHF
13 | TRBJ2-1 | - | TRBV2 | TRBD1 | TGTGCCAGCAGTAGACAGGGGGACAATGAGCAGTTCTTC | CASSRQGDNEQFF
13 | TRBJ1-1 | - | TRBV30 | - | TGTGCCTCCGACCGGGAGGAGAGCACTGAAGCTTTCTTT | CASDREESTEAFF
17 | TRBJ2-7 | few | TRBV7-6 | TRBD1 | TGTGCCAGCAGCCCTTCCAGGACAGGGGGTCTCTCCTACGAGCAGTACTTC | CASSPSRTGGLSYEQYF
15 | TRBJ1-5 | - | TRBV6-6 | - | TGTGCCAGCAGTTCACAGGGAGATAGCAATCAGCCCCAGCATTTT | CASSSQGDSNQPQHF
14 | TRBJ2-2 | - | TRBV27 | TRBD2 | TGTGCCAGCAGTCCGGGACTAAACACCGGGGAGCTGTTTTTT | CASSPGLNTGELFF
16 | TRBJ1-1 | - | TRBV11-1 | TRBD1 | TGTGCCAGCAGCTTCAAGCGGGGACAGGGAAGCACTGAAGCTTTCTTT | CASSFKRGQGSTEAFF
15 | TRBJ2-7 | - | TRBV19 | TRBD1 | TGTGCCAGTAGTATAGCTGGGACAGGGAACTACGAGCAGTACTTC | CASSIAGTGNYEQYF
14 | TRBJ2-7 | - | TRBV2 | - | TGTGCCAGCAGTGTTTCCCCGACAGTCTACGAGCAGTACTTC | CASSVSPTVYEQYF
15 | TRBJ1-6 | - | TRBV9 | - | TGTGCCAGCAGCGTAACTGGGAGTTCTAATTCACCCCTCCACTTT | CASSVTGSSNSPLHF
18 | TRBJ2-1 | - | TRBV3-1/TRBV3-2 | TRBD2 | TGTGCCAGCAGGGGGGGACTAGCGGAAGGGGGGTCCTACAATGAGCAGTTCTTC | CASRGGLAEGGSYNEQFF
15 | TRBJ2-7 | - | TRBV9 | - | TGTGCCAGCAGCGTAGGGTACAAACCCTCCTACGAGCAGTACTTC | CASSVGYKPSYEQYF
14 | TRBJ1-4 | - | TRBV6-5 | - | TGTGCCAGCAGTTACGGGGCAGGGGCCTGGAAACTGTTTTTT | CASSYGAGAWKLFF
15 | TRBJ2-1 | - | TRBV6-6 | TRBD2 | TGTGCCAGCAGACACGGACTAGCGGGAGACAATGAGCAGTTCTTC | CASRHGLAGDNEQFF
14 | TRBJ2-5 | - | TRBV9 | TRBD2 | TGTGCCAGCAGCCCTAGCGGGAGCGGGGAGACCCAGTACTTC | CASSPSGSGETQYF
15 | TRBJ2-7 | - | TRBV4-1 | - | TGCGCCAGCAGCCAATATCAGCAGGGATCCTACGAGCAGTACTTC | CASSQYQQGSYEQYF
15 | TRBJ2-3 | - | TRBV6-5 | - | TGTGCCAGCAGTTACGGAAGAGGAGGATACGGTACGCAGTATTTT | CASSYGRGGYGTQYF
14 | TRBJ2-7 | once | TRBV5-4 | TRBD2 | TGTGCCAGCAGCTGGGGACTAGCGCCGGACGAGCAGTACTTC | CASSWGLAPDEQYF
14 | TRBJ2-1 | - | TRBV29-1 | - | TGCAGCGTTGATAGGGCTAGCGCGCTCAATGAGCAGTTCTTC | CSVDRASALNEQFF
14 | TRBJ2-4 | - | TRBV11-2 | - | TGTGCCAGCAGCTTAGACCTAGCCAAAAACATTCAGTACTTC | CASSLDLAKNIQYF
15 | TRBJ2-1 | - | TRBV15 | - | TGTGCCACCAGCGCCACGACAGGACCTTACAATGAGCAGTTCTTC | CATSATTGPYNEQFF
15 | TRBJ1-5 | - | TRBV9 | - | TGTGCCAGCAGCCCCCGAGCGGGGCCCAATCAGCCCCAGCATTTT | CASSPRAGPNQPQHF
13 | TRBJ2-5 | - | TRBV19 | - | TGTGCCAGTAGTATAAGGCAGGGCCGGACCCAGTACTTC | CASSIRQGRTQYF
14 | TRBJ1-4 | few | TRBV11-2 | TRBD1 | TGTGCCAGCAGCTCCACAGGGGGCAAGGAAAAACTGTTTTTT | CASSSTGGKEKLFF
12 | TRBJ2-1 | - | TRBV21-1 | - | TGTGCCAGCAGCAAAGCGCCGCGGGCGCGCTTCTTC | CASSKAPRARFF
17 | TRBJ2-5 | - | TRBV1 | - | TGCACCAGCAGCCAAGTCCCTAGCGGGAAGGATCAGGAGACCCAGTACTTC | CTSSQVPSGKDQETQYF
14 | TRBJ2-7 | - | TRBV7-8 | TRBD2 | TGTGCCAGCAGCTGGGGACTAGCGGCGGGCGAGCAGTACTTC | CASSWGLAAGEQYF
13 | TRBJ1-1 | - | TRBV29-1 | - | TGCAGCGTTGTTCGACAACAGAACACTGAAGCTTTCTTT | CSVVRQQNTEAFF
13 | TRBJ2-3 | - | TRBV7-3 | - | TGTGCCAGCAGCTACGGACACACAGATACGCAGTATTTT | CASSYGHTDTQYF
14 | TRBJ1-4 | - | TRBV7-2 | - | TGTGCCAGCAGTCCTTTTGGAGGGAATGAAAAACTGTTTTTT | CASSPFGGNEKLFF
15 | TRBJ2-7 | - | TRBV4-1 | TRBD2 | TGCGCCAGCAGCCAGCTAGCGGGAGGTCGTTACGAGCAGTACTTC | CASSQLAGGRYEQYF
15 | TRBJ1-3 | - | TRBV7-6 | TRBD1 | TGTGCCAGCAGCGTCGCCCAGGGGGAAGAAAACACCATATATTTT | CASSVAQGEENTIYF
14 | TRBJ1-4 | - | TRBV24-1 | - | TGTGCCACCAGTGATTTCAGGGCATCCGAAAAACTGTTTTTT | CATSDFRASEKLFF
16 | TRBJ2-1 | - | TRBV4-1 | - | TGCGCCAGCAGCTCTTCCACTAGCTACAACTACAATGAGCAGTTCTTC | CASSSSTSYNYNEQFF
15 | TRBJ1-2 | - | TRBV6-4 | - | TGTGCCAGCAGTGTAAGGGCAGGGTCGGTCTATGGCTACACCTTC | CASSVRAGSVYGYTF